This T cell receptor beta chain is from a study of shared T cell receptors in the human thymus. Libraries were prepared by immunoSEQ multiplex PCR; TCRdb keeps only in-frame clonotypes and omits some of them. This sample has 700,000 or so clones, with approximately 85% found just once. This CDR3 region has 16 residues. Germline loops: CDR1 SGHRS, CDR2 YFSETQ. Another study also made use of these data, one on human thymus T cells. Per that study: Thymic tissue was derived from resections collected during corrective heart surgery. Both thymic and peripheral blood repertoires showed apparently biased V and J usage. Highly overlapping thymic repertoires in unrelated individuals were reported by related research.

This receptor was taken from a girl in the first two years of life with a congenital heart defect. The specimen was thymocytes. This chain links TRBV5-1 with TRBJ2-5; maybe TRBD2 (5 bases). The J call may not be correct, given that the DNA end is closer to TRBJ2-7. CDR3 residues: CASSLRGDESSYEQYF. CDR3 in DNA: TGCGCCAGCAGCTTGCGGGGTGACGAAAGCTCCTACGAGCAGTACTTC.